The sequence of this T cell receptor (beta chain) was determined in a study of OX40 agonist ivuxolimab in advanced cancers. Sequenced by immunoSEQ multiplex PCR; TCRdb stores in-frame clones only, minus some. The sample contains around 47,000 clones, approximately 84% of which appear only once. Per germline, CDR1 SGHRS and CDR2 YFSETQ. CDR3 length: 14 residues. The V gene lost 2 bases and the J gene lost 8 bases, with 14 bases spanning the gap. The sequences come from CD4+ or CD8+ T cells sorted from blood, collected in a trial of the OX40 agonist ivuxolimab. The chain employs TRBV5-1 and TRBJ1-5, with D maybe TRBD1 (5 bases). The clonotype comes from an adult with an advanced solid tumor such as melanoma, head and neck, liver or kidney cancer. CDR3: CASSLGEGAEPQHF. The CDR3, as DNA: TGCGCCAGCAGCTTAGGGGAGGGTGCGGAGCCCCAGCATTTT.